Sequencing of this T cell receptor (beta chain) was carried out in a study of blood T cell repertoires in COVID-19. The wider study: Acute and convalescent COVID-19 specimens originated in the United States, Italy and Spain. T cells, B-cell-depleted T cells, or PBMCs provided the cDNA or gDNA that served as material.

The V gene's germline CDR1 is MDHEN and CDR2 SYDVKM. With 6 bases clipped from V and 1 base from J, the junction kept 3 bases outside the gene matches. The CDR3 is 13 residues long. In the original workflow: Reference gene primer amplification yielded estimated nucleated cell counts. Assay: immunoSEQ multiplex PCR; the TCRdb copy retains only in-frame clones and omits some. V, J and clone size reflect that table, while D and trimming were determined from the DNA. Here the sample spans roughly 30,000 clones, under 85% being singletons. The sequencing sample was made of peripheral blood. The chain uses TRBV28 and TRBJ2-7, with TRBD2 matching over 7 bases. The TCR was taken from a woman of 80 years or more with acute or convalescent COVID-19. Here the CDR3 DNA reads TGTGCCAGCAGGAGGGGAGGGTCCTACGAGCAGTACTTC. Encoded protein: CASRRGGSYEQYF. The variable domain in full, completed from reference TRBV28 and TRBJ2-7, reads DVKVTQSSRYLVKRTGEKVFLECVQDMDHENMFWYRQDPGLGLRLIYFSYDVKMKEKGDIPEGYSVSREKKERFSLILESASTNQTSMYLCASRRGGSYEQYFGPGTRLTVT.